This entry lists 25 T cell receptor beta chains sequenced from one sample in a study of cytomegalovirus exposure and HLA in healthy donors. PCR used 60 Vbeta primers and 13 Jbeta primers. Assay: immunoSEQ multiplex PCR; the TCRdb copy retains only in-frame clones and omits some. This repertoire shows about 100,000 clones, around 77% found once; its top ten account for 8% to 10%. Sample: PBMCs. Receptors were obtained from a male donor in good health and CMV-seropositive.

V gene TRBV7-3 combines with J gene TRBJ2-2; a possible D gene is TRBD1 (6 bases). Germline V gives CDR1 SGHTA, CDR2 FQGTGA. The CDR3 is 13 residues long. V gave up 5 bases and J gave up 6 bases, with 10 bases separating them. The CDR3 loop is CASSVTGAGELFF. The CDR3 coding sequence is TGTGCCAGCAGCGTGACAGGTGCCGGGGAGCTGTTTTTT.

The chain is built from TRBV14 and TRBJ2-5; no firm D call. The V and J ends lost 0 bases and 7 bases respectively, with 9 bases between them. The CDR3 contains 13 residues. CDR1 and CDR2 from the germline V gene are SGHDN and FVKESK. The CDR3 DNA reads TGTGCCAGCAGCCAAGACCTGGGCGCGACCCAGTACTTC. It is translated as CASSQDLGATQYF.

The CDR3 loop reads CASRPTGVKEKLFF. CDR3 bases: TGTGCCAGCAGGCCGACAGGGGTAAAGGAAAAACTGTTTTTT. V gene TRBV6-1 combines with J gene TRBJ1-4; 8 nucleotides line up with TRBD1. CDR1 is MNHNS and CDR2 is SASEGT in the germline V gene. The CDR3 sequence is 14 residues long. V lost 6 bases and J lost 8; bases outside the gene matches: 8.

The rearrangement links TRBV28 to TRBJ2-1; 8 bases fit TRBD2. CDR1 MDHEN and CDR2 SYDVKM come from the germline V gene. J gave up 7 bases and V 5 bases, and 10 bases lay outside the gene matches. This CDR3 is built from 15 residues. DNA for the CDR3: TGTGCCAGCAGTAAACTAGCGGAGTTGGCGAATGAGCAGTTCTTC. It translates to CASSKLAELANEQFF.

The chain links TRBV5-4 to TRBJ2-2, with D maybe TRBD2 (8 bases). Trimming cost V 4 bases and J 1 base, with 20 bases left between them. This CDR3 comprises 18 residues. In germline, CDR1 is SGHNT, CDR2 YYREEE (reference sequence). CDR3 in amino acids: CASSLDRALAGNTGELFF. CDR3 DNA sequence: TGTGCCAGCAGCCTTGACAGGGCCCTAGCGGGGAACACCGGGGAGCTGTTTTTT.

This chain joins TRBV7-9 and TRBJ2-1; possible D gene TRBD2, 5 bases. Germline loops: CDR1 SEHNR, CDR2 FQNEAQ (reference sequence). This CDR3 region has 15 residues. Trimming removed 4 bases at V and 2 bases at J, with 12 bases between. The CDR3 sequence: CASSSLADPYNEQFF. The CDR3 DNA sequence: TGTGCCAGCAGCTCCCTAGCAGACCCCTACAATGAGCAGTTCTTC.

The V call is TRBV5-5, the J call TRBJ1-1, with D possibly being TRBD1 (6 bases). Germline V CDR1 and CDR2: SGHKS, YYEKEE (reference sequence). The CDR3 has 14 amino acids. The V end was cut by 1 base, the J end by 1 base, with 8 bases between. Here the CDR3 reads CASSLWDTNTEAFF. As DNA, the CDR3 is TGTGCCAGCAGCTTGTGGGACACGAACACTGAAGCTTTCTTT. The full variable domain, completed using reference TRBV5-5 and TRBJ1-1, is DAGVTQSPTHLIKTRGQQVTLRCSPISGHKSVSWYQQVLGQGPQFIFQYYEKEERGRGNFPDRFSARQFPNYSSELNVNALLLGDSALYLCASSLWDTNTEAFFGQGTRLTVV.

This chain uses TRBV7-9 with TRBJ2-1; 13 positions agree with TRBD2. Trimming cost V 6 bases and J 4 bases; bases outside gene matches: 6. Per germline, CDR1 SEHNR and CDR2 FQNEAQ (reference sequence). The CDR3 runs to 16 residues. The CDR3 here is CASRLAGGGGYNEQFF. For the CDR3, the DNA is TGTGCCAGCAGACTAGCGGGGGGGGGAGGGTACAATGAGCAGTTCTTC.

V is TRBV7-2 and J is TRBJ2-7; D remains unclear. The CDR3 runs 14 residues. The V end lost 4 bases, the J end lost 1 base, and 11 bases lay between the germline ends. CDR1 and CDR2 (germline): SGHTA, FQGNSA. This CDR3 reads CASSSIPYSYEQYF. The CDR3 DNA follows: TGTGCCAGCAGCTCCATCCCCTATTCCTACGAGCAGTACTTC.

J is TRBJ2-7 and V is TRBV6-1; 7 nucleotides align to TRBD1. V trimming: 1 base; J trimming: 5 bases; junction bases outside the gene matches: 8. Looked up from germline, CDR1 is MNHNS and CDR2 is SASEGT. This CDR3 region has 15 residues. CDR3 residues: CASSEVGYRGDEQYF. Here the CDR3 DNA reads TGTGCCAGCAGTGAAGTGGGGTACAGGGGAGACGAGCAGTACTTC.

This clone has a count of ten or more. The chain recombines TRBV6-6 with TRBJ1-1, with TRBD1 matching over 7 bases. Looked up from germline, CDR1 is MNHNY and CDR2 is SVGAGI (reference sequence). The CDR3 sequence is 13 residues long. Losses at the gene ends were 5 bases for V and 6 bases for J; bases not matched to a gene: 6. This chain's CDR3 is CASSRGQGAEAFF. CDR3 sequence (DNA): TGTGCCAGCAGTAGGGGGCAGGGCGCTGAAGCTTTCTTT.

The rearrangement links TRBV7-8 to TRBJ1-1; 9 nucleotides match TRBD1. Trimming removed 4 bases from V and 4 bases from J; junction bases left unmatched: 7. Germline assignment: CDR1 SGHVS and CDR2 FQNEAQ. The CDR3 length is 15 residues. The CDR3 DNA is TGTGCCAGCAGCTGGACAGGGGCGGCTGGCACTGAAGCTTTCTTT. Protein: CASSWTGAAGTEAFF.

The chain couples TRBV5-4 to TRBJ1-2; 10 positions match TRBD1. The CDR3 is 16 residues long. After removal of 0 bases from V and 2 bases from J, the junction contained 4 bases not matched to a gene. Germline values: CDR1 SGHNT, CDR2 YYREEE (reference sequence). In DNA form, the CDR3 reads TGTGCCAGCAGCTTGGAAGGGACAGGGGCCAACTATGGCTACACCTTC. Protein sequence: CASSLEGTGANYGYTF.

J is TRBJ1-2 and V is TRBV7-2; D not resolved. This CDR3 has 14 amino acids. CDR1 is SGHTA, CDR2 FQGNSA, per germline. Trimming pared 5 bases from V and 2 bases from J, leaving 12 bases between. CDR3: CASSRRETNYGYTF. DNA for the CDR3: TGTGCCAGCAGCAGGAGGGAAACCAACTATGGCTACACCTTC.

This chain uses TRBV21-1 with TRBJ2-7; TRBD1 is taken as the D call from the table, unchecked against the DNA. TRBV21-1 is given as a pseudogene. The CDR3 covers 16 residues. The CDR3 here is CASKSPGRSGLGEQYF. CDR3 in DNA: TGTGCCAGCAAAAGTCCAGGCAGGTCTGGGTTGGGCGAGCAGTACTTC.

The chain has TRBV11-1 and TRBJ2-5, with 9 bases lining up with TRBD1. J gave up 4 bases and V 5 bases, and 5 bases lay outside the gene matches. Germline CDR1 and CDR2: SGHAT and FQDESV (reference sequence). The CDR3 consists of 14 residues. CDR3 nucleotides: TGTGCCAGCAGCCCACAGGGGGCACTAGAGACCCAGTACTTC. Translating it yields CASSPQGALETQYF.

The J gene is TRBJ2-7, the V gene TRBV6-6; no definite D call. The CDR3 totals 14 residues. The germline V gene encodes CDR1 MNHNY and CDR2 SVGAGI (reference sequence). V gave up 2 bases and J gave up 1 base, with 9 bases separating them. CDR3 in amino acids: CASSYITQSYEQYF. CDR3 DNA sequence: TGTGCCAGCAGTTACATTACACAGTCCTACGAGCAGTACTTC.

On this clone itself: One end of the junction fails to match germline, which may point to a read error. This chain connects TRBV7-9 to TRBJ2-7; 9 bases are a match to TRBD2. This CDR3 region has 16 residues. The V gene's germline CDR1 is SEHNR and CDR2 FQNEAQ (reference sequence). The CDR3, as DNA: TGTTCCAGCAGCTTAGCGCGCGGGGGGGGGACCTACGAGCAGTACTTC. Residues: CSSSLARGGGTYEQYF.

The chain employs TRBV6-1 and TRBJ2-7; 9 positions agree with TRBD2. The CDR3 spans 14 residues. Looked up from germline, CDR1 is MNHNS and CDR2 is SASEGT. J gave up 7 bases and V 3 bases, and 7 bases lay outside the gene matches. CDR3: CASSDGSGSREQYF. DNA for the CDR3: TGTGCCAGCAGTGATGGTAGCGGGAGTCGAGAGCAGTACTTC.

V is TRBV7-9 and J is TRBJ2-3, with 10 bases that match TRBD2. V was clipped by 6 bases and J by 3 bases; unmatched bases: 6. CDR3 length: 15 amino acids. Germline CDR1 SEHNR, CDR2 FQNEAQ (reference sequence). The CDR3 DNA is TGTGCCAGCAGAAGCGGGGGGGTTGGGACAGATACGCAGTATTTT. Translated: CASRSGGVGTDTQYF.

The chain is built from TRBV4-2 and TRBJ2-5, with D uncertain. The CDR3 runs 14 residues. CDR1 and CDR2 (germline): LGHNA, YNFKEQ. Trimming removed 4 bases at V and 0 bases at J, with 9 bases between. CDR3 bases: TGTGCCAGCAGCCTCAACAGCAACCAAGAGACCCAGTACTTC. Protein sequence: CASSLNSNQETQYF.

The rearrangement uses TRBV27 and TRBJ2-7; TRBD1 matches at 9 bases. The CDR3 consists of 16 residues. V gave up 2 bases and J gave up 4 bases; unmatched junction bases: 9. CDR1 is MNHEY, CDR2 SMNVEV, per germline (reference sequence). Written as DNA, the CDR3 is TGTGCCAGCAGTTTAGGGACCGGGACAGGGTGGTACGAGCAGTACTTC. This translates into CASSLGTGTGWYEQYF.

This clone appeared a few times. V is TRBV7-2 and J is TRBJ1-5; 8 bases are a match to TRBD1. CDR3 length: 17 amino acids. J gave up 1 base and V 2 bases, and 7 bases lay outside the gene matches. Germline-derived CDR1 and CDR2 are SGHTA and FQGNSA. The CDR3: CASSLFGTGISNQPQHF. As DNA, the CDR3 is TGTGCCAGCAGCTTATTCGGGACAGGAATAAGCAATCAGCCCCAGCATTTT.

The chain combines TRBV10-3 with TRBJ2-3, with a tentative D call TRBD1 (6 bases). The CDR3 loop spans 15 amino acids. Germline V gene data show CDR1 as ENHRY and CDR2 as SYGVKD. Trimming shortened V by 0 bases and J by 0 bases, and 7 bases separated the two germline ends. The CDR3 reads CAISESGQSTDTQYF. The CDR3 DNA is TGTGCCATCAGTGAGTCCGGACAGAGCACAGATACGCAGTATTTT.

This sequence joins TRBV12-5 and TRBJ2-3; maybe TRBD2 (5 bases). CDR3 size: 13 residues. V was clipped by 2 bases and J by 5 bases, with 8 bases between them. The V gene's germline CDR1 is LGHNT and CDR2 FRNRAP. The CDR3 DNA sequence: TGTGCTAGTGGTTTGAGCGCGGGAGATACGCAGTATTTT. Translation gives CASGLSAGDTQYF.